This T cell receptor beta chain was identified during a study of cytomegalovirus exposure and HLA in healthy donors. Study summary: There were some 380 genotyped donors. Of these, 81% fell in the genetic ancestry cluster associated with self-reported Caucasian donors.

Findings and limits, study-wide: Clonal expansion, a later analysis showed, was greater in HLA-associated TCR beta chains than in equally common others. Sequencing likely produced, as an artifact, a cluster of highly shared sequence variants.

This CDR3 comprises 14 residues. In germline, CDR1 is SGHKS, CDR2 YYEKEE (reference sequence). Germline trimming cut 5 bases from V and 3 bases from J; bases unmatched to any gene: 4. PCR primers comprised 60 Vbeta and 13 Jbeta primers. Authors' data handling: As a later analysis found, there were approximately 80 million unique TCR beta chains, of which around 9.9 million were shared. This table comes from immunoSEQ multiplex PCR, and its TCRdb copy is limited to in-frame clones, with some not included. V, J and clone size are taken as reported in that table, and D and trimming were inferred from the DNA itself. The sample has around 180,000 clones, approximately 71% seen once. This clone has a handful of counts. Its antigen is not known.

Sequenced input: PBMCs. The J gene is TRBJ1-2, the V gene TRBV5-5; 10 nucleotides agree with TRBD1. The TCR comes from a girl between 5 and 17 years old in good health and CMV-seronegative. CDR3 coding DNA: TGTGCCAGCAGTACCGGGACAGGGGACTATGGCTACACCTTC. It encodes CASSTGTGDYGYTF.